Sequencing of this TCR beta chain was carried out in a study of CD4 T cells in relation to SARS-CoV-2 and coronaviruses. Study-wide background: TCR beta CDR3s were sequenced after roughly nine-day antigen culture of PBMCs.

In the case of this clone: The antigen is unknown.

Sequenced by immunoSEQ multiplex PCR; TCRdb stores in-frame clones only, minus some. Seen here are about 11,000 clones, approximately 69% observed once, and the top ten hold under 20%. Before the COVID-19 pandemic, during about 2011-2019, CD4+ T cells were taken from unexposed donors. Isolation of CD4+ T cells took place after around eleven days in culture. Unexposed-donor CD4+ T cells were probed with SARS-CoV-2 S/N and four cold-coronavirus spikes, cells permitting. Whole-study results and caveats: This crossreactivity analysis covered spike protein alone, no other viral proteins.

Per the germline V gene, CDR1 is MNHEY and CDR2 is SVGEGT. The V gene end was trimmed by 5 bases and the J gene end by 4 bases; junction bases not matched to a gene: 7. This CDR3 is built from 14 residues. Sequences were obtained from CD4+ T cells from PBMCs, cultured in vitro. The sequence came from a human donor in good health. This chain joins TRBV6-2 or TRBV6-3 and TRBJ1-2; 7 nucleotides line up with TRBD1. The CDR3 loop is CASSRPGQPYGYTF. The CDR3 nucleotides read TGTGCCAGCAGTCGGCCGGGACAGCCCTATGGCTACACCTTC.